A single sample gave rise to the 8 T cell receptor beta chains below, sequenced in a study of regulatory T cells in long-lasting Graves disease. Building the TCR beta libraries relied on iRepertoire HTBI primers, and CDR3 regions underwent Arm-PCR. One entry per CDR3 protein, called by TCRdb with MiXCR from the multiplex PCR reads. The sample has roughly 700,000 distinct CDR3 sequences, about 32% seen once. The sample's time point: persistent/refractory GD, antithyroid drugs over 5 years with positive TRAb. Making the TCR library involved RNA that had been extracted from PBMCs. The starting material was peripheral blood mononuclear cells (PBMCs), obtained when the disease was refractory, from a patient treated with antithyroid drugs. These receptors all come from a female donor with Graves disease.

The chain couples TRBV19 to TRBJ1-4; D is unresolved. This CDR3 region has 15 residues. The germline CDR1 and CDR2 sequences are LNHDA and SQIVND (reference sequence). V was clipped by 3 bases and J by 0 bases, with 8 bases between them. The CDR3 DNA reads TGTGCCAGTAGTATCCAGGCCGCAACTAATGAAAAACTGTTTTTT. It yields the protein CASSIQAATNEKLFF.

This clonotype came up many times. CDR3 in DNA: TGTGCCAGCAGTGAATTCTCCCGCCAGAAGAATTCACCCCTCCACTTT. Translation: CASSEFSRQKNSPLHF. The rearrangement joins TRBV2 to TRBJ1-6; D not resolved. The germline CDR1 and CDR2 sequences are SNHLY and FYNNEI. The CDR3 runs 16 residues. Trimming left V 2 bases short and J 7 bases short, with 15 bases between.

The rearrangement uses TRBV11-2 and TRBJ2-3, with TRBD2 matching over 9 bases. Germline assignment: CDR1 SGHAT and CDR2 FQNNGV. The length of the CDR3 is 16 residues. V lost 5 bases and J lost 5; bases outside the gene matches: 11. CDR3 loop: CASSRTSGQGGDTQYF. The CDR3 DNA reads as TGTGCCAGCAGCCGAACTAGCGGGCAGGGAGGAGATACGCAGTATTTT.

The chain recombines TRBV12-5 with TRBJ1-6; D perhaps matches TRBD1 (6 bases). The V end lost 2 bases, the J end lost 7 bases, and 15 bases lay between the germline ends. The CDR3 sequence is 16 residues long. The germline V gene encodes CDR1 LGHNT and CDR2 FRNRAP. CDR3 sequence reads: CASGLLAGAGNSPLHF. DNA of the CDR3: TGTGCTAGTGGTTTGTTGGCGGGGGCGGGGAATTCACCCCTCCACTTT.

The V gene is TRBV2, the J gene TRBJ1-6; D is perhaps TRBD1 (6 bases). Germline V gene sequence: CDR1 SNHLY, CDR2 FYNNEI. Between the trimmed V and J ends, which lost 1 base and 11 bases, there was a span of 15 bases. The CDR3 sequence is 15 residues long. The CDR3 spells CASSEERGGSPPLHF. DNA for the CDR3: TGTGCCAGCAGTGAAGAGAGGGGGGGATCGCCACCCCTCCACTTT.

This clonotype was seen ten or more times. The gene calls are TRBV6-1 and TRBJ1-2, with 7 bases aligning to TRBD1. This CDR3 is 12 amino acids long. Germline loops: CDR1 MNHNS, CDR2 SASEGT. With 5 bases clipped from V and 5 bases from J, the junction kept 2 bases outside the gene matches. The CDR3 sequence is CASSQQGYGYTF. CDR3 DNA: TGTGCCAGCAGTCAACAGGGGTATGGCTACACCTTC.

The genes are TRBV28 and TRBJ1-4, with unresolved D. Germline CDR1 reads MDHEN; CDR2 reads SYDVKM. The CDR3 runs 12 residues. V lost 4 bases, J lost 8 bases, and 8 bases lay in between. CDR3 coding DNA: TGTGCCAGCAGTTCCCTCGGGGAAAAACTGTTTTTT. The encoded protein is CASSSLGEKLFF. The complete variable domain, with remaining parts taken from reference TRBV28 and TRBJ1-4, reads DVKVTQSSRYLVKRTGEKVFLECVQDMDHENMFWYRQDPGLGLRLIYFSYDVKMKEKGDIPEGYSVSREKKERFSLILESASTNQTSMYLCASSSLGEKLFFGSGTQLSVL.

In this sample, this clonotype turned up a few times. The chain recombines TRBV27 with TRBJ1-2, with D possibly TRBD1 on 5 matching bases. Germline CDR1 and CDR2: MNHEY and SMNVEV (reference sequence). This CDR3 is built from 12 residues. V lost 8 bases, J lost 9 bases, and 16 bases lay in between. The CDR3 bases are TGTGCCAGCGGGGAAGCGCGGGGCAGCTACACCTTC. Amino acid sequence: CASGEARGSYTF.